This section outlines one T cell receptor (beta chain) sequence together with its context. This entry is derived from a study of T cell responses to AZD1222 COVID-19 vaccine. Trimming at V came to 9 bases and at J to 9 bases, leaving 14 bases not matched to a gene. The germline V gene has CDR1 LNHDA and CDR2 SQIVND (reference sequence). The CDR3 contains 16 residues. Profiling relied on immunoSEQ multiplex PCR, and the TCRdb table lists in-frame clones only, not all of them. Of 210,000 or so clones listed, roughly 94% are singletons. The TCR comes from an adult who received the MenACWY meningococcal vaccine as a control. Here the sequenced sample was peripheral blood, taken 28 days after the second dose of the MenACWY control vaccine. This rearrangement joins TRBV19 to TRBJ2-1; 13 nucleotides match TRBD2. CDR3 nucleotides: TGTGCCAGCAGAAGGACTAGCGGGGGATTTACCATTGAGCAGTTCTTC. Translating gives CASRRTSGGFTIEQFF.